This T cell receptor (beta chain) was found in a study of blood T cell repertoires in COVID-19 (dated by TCRdb to the early 2020s). About the full investigation: The collaborator samples originated in the United States, Italy and Spain and spanned the acute and convalescent phases of COVID-19. The material from the prospective study consisted of cDNA or gDNA derived from T cells, B-cell-depleted T cells, or PBMCs. Subjects who had been exposed to COVID-19, were actively infected with it, or had recovered from it provided the deeply sampled blood TCRbeta repertoires that made up the dataset. The repertoires were made available in a free public database intended to serve as a resource for research on the immune response to SARS-CoV-2. The samples were drawn from the first 160 participants of the ongoing ImmuneRACE study and from 1,254 subjects provided by 6 global collaborators. Nearly every sample came with metadata listing a de-identified subject ID, COVID-19 status, age in years and sex. Where available, HLA class I and class II types were taken from metadata supplied by the sample provider and were not determined by assay-based typing. Overall results and qualifications from the work: How much clinical and demographic metadata was included differed by source and by participant, and the metadata was provided uncurated.

TCRbeta CDR3 regions were amplified from genomic DNA by means of the immunoSEQ Assay, a bias-controlled multiplex PCR. Regarding the original processing steps: Within the assay, amplification of reference gene primers was used to estimate how many nucleated cells each sample contained. To quantify the absolute abundance of each unique TCRbeta CDR3 rearrangement, sequence reads were collapsed and filtered. For each sample, productive Simpson clonality was calculated by taking the square root of Simpson's diversity index across productive rearrangements. What TCRdb holds here is the immuneACCESS table cut down to in-frame rearrangements. Part of the clones is not present; checked against another copy, under half of the missing clones reflect an unresolved V gene, and the others are unexplained. That table furnishes V, J and clone size, whereas the DNA furnished D and trimming. Within this sample are some 170,000 clones, with 87% of them counted one time only. The ten largest make up around 1.2% of the sample.

The germline V gene (reference sequence) provides CDR1 SGHNT and CDR2 YYREEE. The CDR3 runs 15 amino acids, cysteine and phenylalanine included. The kept DNA is CDR3 alone, 45 bases in frame from the first base. V is pruned by 4 bases and J by 2 bases, leaving 7 bases of the junction without a gene match. This clone was seen only a few times. Its specific antigen is unknown. The sample holds no much larger clone one base away, and base qualities are not on file. Enrolling through a virtual design, the prospective study's participants ranged in age from roughly 18 to 90 years and lived across about two dozen United States geographic areas. In the prospective study, participants were assigned to cohorts based on the clinical history participants reported in a screening survey and a study questionnaire. Each participant in the prospective study had whole blood, serum and a nasopharyngeal or oropharyngeal swab collected by mobile phlebotomists. Additional blood draws and questionnaires over a 2-month period could optionally be provided by prospective study participants. Before DNA extraction, blood samples from the prospective study were shipped at room temperature or frozen.

The V and J segments used are TRBV5-4 and TRBJ2-5; 8 bases in the junction line up with TRBD2. Sample: PBMCs or T cells enriched from blood (not recorded which). The TCR sequence derives from a human donor with acute COVID-19. The donor label of this sample is uncertain. The CDR3 has the sequence CASSVELAEQETQYF. The DNA sequence reads TGTGCCAGCAGCGTGGAACTAGCGGAGCAAGAGACCCAGTACTTC.